The 17 T cell receptor beta chains below come from one sample, sequenced in a study of Tregs in tolerant kidney transplant recipients. Clones were read by immunoSEQ multiplex PCR, and TCRdb kept only the in-frame ones, dropping some. Among about 50,000 clones, approximately 89% were seen once, and the ten largest hold around 15%. The nonmyeloablative bone marrow transplants came from related graft donors, with transient mixed chimerism. The sample here was CD8+ T cells from blood (PBMCs), taken 12 months after the transplant. Receptor source: a human patient who received a combined kidney and bone marrow transplant. A subset of T cells may come from the graft donor.

J is TRBJ2-7 and V is TRBV4-3; 8 bases match TRBD1. Germline V gene data show CDR1 as LGHNA and CDR2 as YSLEER. This CDR3 spans 15 amino acids. V gave up 4 bases and J gave up 4 bases; unmatched junction bases: 9. CDR3 bases: TGCGCCAGCAGCCGGTCTTTGAGGACAGGGTACGAGCAGTACTTC. Translating gives CASSRSLRTGYEQYF.

This chain connects TRBV4-2 to TRBJ2-7; 13 positions match TRBD2. The CDR3 consists of 15 residues. CDR1 is LGHNA, CDR2 YNFKEQ, per germline. V lost 1 base to trimming and J lost 4 bases; unmatched junction nucleotides: 1. Written as DNA, the CDR3 is TGTGCCAGCAGCCAAGGACTAGCGGGGGGTTACGAGCAGTACTTC. It codes for CASSQGLAGGYEQYF.

J is TRBJ2-5 and V is TRBV6-1; 10 bases are a match to TRBD2. Germline V lookup: CDR1 MNHNS, CDR2 SASEGT. The length of the CDR3 is 16 residues. Germline trimming cut 2 bases from V and 5 bases from J; bases unmatched to any gene: 8. CDR3 bases: TGTGCCAGCAGTGAACTGAGCGGGGGGGCCACGGAGACCCAGTACTTC. The encoded protein is CASSELSGGATETQYF.

This chain joins TRBV5-6 and TRBJ2-2; TRBD1 matches at 7 bases. CDR3 length equals 19 residues. CDR1 is SGHDT and CDR2 is YYEEEE in the germline V gene. Trimming cost V 2 bases and J 4 bases; bases outside gene matches: 17. The CDR3 DNA reads as TGTGCCAGCAGCTTAGGACAGGCCGAATTGGATTCCCCCACCGGGGAGCTGTTTTTT. This codes for CASSLGQAELDSPTGELFF.

This chain connects TRBV5-1 to TRBJ2-2; 10 bases line up with TRBD2. CDR1 and CDR2 (germline): SGHRS, YFSETQ. This CDR3 contains 16 residues. J gave up 4 bases and V 2 bases, and 5 bases lay outside the gene matches. The CDR3 sequence: CASSFQREGPTGELFF. The CDR3 nucleotides read TGCGCCAGCAGCTTCCAGCGGGAGGGCCCCACCGGGGAGCTGTTTTTT.

The gene calls are TRBV21-1 and TRBJ1-2. TRBV21-1 is a documented pseudogene. There are 14 residues in the CDR3. The CDR3: CASSKAEVNYGYTF. The CDR3 nucleotides are TGTGCCAGCAGCAAAGCGGAGGTTAACTATGGCTACACCTTC.

The rearrangement joins TRBV9 to TRBJ1-2; D gene uncertain. The CDR3 has 14 amino acids. CDR1 is SGDLS and CDR2 is YYNGEE in the germline V gene. V gave up 0 bases and J gave up 4 bases, with 10 bases separating them. The CDR3 sequence: CASSVGGRTYGYTF. The CDR3 DNA follows: TGTGCCAGCAGCGTAGGAGGGCGGACCTATGGCTACACCTTC.

The rearrangement joins TRBV11-3 to TRBJ2-1; 8 nucleotides agree with TRBD2. There are 14 residues in the CDR3. Germline-derived CDR1 and CDR2 are SGHNT and YENEEA. The V gene end was trimmed by 5 bases and the J gene end by 6 bases; junction bases not matched to a gene: 6. In nucleotides, the CDR3 is TGTGCCAGCAGCCATCCTAGCGGGCGCAATGAGCAGTTCTTC. Its translation: CASSHPSGRNEQFF.

This clone was detected only once. This chain joins TRBV18 and TRBJ1-5, with D possibly being TRBD1 (5 bases). Germline CDR1 and CDR2: KGHSH and LQKENI. The CDR3 runs to 15 residues. Trimming took 3 bases from V and 3 from J, leaving 12 bases between them. CDR3 sequence (DNA): TGTGCCAGCTCACCTACGCAGGGCCCCAATCAGCCCCAGCATTTT. Encoded protein: CASSPTQGPNQPQHF.

This CDR3 is CASSQAGRRETQYF. Written as DNA, the CDR3 is TGCGCCAGCAGCCAAGCAGGGCGTAGGGAGACCCAGTACTTC. The chain recombines TRBV4-3 with TRBJ2-5; possibly TRBD1 for D (5 bases). Germline CDR1 reads LGHNA; CDR2 reads YSLEER. The CDR3 is 14 amino acids. Trimming stripped 1 base from V and 5 bases from J, with 11 bases between.

V usage is TRBV2 and J usage is TRBJ2-5; 7 nucleotides align to TRBD1. J was trimmed by 1 base and V by 11 bases; bases with no gene match: 4. The CDR3 runs to 12 residues. Germline lookup yields CDR1 SNHLY and CDR2 FYNNEI. This chain's CDR3 is CAGQEFQETQYF. The CDR3 coding sequence is TGTGCCGGACAGGAGTTCCAAGAGACCCAGTACTTC. Full variable domain (rest looked up from reference TRBV2 and TRBJ2-5): EPEVTQTPSHQVTQMGQEVILRCVPISNHLYFYWYRQILGQKVEFLVSFYNNEISEKSEIFDDQFSVERPDGSNFTLKIRSTKLEDSAMYFCAGQEFQETQYFGPGTRLLVL.

The rearrangement uses TRBV28 and TRBJ2-7; 10 bases match TRBD1. Looked up from germline, CDR1 is MDHEN and CDR2 is SYDVKM. V lost 7 bases to trimming and J lost 5 bases; unmatched junction nucleotides: 14. The CDR3 extends over 16 amino acids. CDR3 sequence reads: CASTFNPGQGTNEQYF. Written as DNA, the CDR3 is TGTGCCAGCACCTTTAACCCGGGACAGGGGACCAACGAGCAGTACTTC.

The chain couples TRBV18 to TRBJ2-7, with 12 bases that match TRBD2. This CDR3 has 16 residues. With V trimmed by 4 bases and J by 6 bases, 10 bases remained unmatched. CDR1 and CDR2 from the germline V gene are KGHSH and LQKENI. CDR3 protein: CASSRRLAGAPFEQYF. CDR3 nucleotide sequence: TGTGCCAGCTCACGCCGACTAGCGGGAGCCCCCTTCGAGCAGTACTTC.

The chain carries TRBV5-4 and TRBJ2-3; 12 bases fit TRBD2. The germline V gene has CDR1 SGHNT and CDR2 YYREEE (reference sequence). The ends lost 0 bases at V and 1 base at J; junction bases unmatched: 9. The CDR3 length is 19 residues. CDR3 protein: CASSLALLAGGPGTDTQYF. CDR3 DNA sequence: TGTGCCAGCAGCTTGGCCCTACTAGCGGGGGGACCTGGCACAGATACGCAGTATTTT.

This chain connects TRBV5-1 to TRBJ2-7, with TRBD2 identical over 10 bases. Trimming cost V 2 bases and J 5 bases; bases outside gene matches: 4. There are 14 residues in the CDR3. CDR1 is SGHRS and CDR2 is YFSETQ in the germline V gene. The CDR3 here is CASSFSGGSHEQYF. CDR3 DNA: TGCGCCAGCAGCTTTAGCGGGGGGTCCCACGAGCAGTACTTC.

The chain carries TRBV28 and TRBJ2-7; 8 nucleotides agree with TRBD1. CDR1 and CDR2 (germline): MDHEN, SYDVKM. Unmatched junction bases numbered 11, after V lost 3 bases and J lost 4 bases. This CDR3 is 16 amino acids long. CDR3 in DNA: TGTGCCAGCAGTTTCCTTGGACAGGGTTTCGGTTACGAGCAGTACTTC. Amino acid sequence: CASSFLGQGFGYEQYF.

The gene calls are TRBV9 and TRBJ2-1; a possible D gene is TRBD2 (5 bases). The CDR3 runs to 16 residues. CDR1 and CDR2 (germline): SGDLS, YYNGEE. V lost 0 bases to trimming and J lost 0 bases, with 10 bases between them. The CDR3 spells CASSVGLGSSYNEQFF. The DNA for the CDR3 is TGTGCCAGCAGCGTAGGTTTGGGGAGCTCCTACAATGAGCAGTTCTTC.